This T cell receptor (beta chain) appears in the sequencing data of a study of control samples from healthy donors and cancer patients (dated by TCRdb to between 2020 and 2021). Libraries were made using the immunoSEQ multiplex PCR assay. Here the immuneACCESS table is served through TCRdb, limited to in-frame sequences with V and J called. Missing clones are a known gap in these copies; in checked studies unresolved V genes cover under half, and the rest lacks a known reason. This sample is represented by roughly 89,000 clones; 90% to 95% of them were singletons. Of the sample, about 16% is held by the ten largest clones. Comment on this clone: Its antigen is currently not known. Base qualities are not provided; no much larger clone lies one nucleotide away.

V is shortened by 3 bases, J by 11 bases, and the region joining them spans 17 bases. The CDR3 contains 13 residues, cysteine and phenylalanine counted. Only the CDR3 DNA is retained, 39 bases long and in frame from the first base. Per the germline V gene, SGHRS is the CDR1 and YFSETQ is the CDR2. The clonotype originates from a man aged 50 or older in good health. The sample taken for sequencing was blood. The rearrangement combines TRBV5-1 with TRBJ1-1; a tentative D match to TRBD1 spans 5 bases. CDR3 region: CASSSVPEQVAFF. The sequenced DNA: TGCGCCAGCAGCTCGGTCCCCGAACAGGTGGCTTTCTTT.